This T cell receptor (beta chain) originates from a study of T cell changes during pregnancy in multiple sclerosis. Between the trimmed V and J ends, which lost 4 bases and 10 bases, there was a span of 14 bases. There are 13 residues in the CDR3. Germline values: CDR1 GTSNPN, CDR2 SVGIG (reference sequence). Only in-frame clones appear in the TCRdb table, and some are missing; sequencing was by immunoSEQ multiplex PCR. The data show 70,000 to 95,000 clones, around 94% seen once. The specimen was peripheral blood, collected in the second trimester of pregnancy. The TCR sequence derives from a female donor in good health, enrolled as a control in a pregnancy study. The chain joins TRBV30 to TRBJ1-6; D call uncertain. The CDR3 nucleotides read TGTGCCTGGAACGGCGGGGTAGTCTCACCCCTCCACTTT. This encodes CAWNGGVVSPLHF.